This T cell receptor beta chain was identified during a study of blood T cells in healthy people across ages. PCR was performed a second time for about 7 to 12 cycles using a sample-barcoded 5' primer and a J-beta primer mix. Template switching added a 12-random-nucleotide identifier to every cDNA molecule. In TCRdb, the 5' RACE reads were re-called with MiXCR into one record per CDR3 protein. The sample has 550,000 to 750,000 distinct CDR3 sequences; around a fifth are singletons. Sequenced input: blood. This TCR was sampled from a man between 70 and 80 years old in good health.

The CDR3 DNA reads as TGTGCCAGCAGCGTAGGGCAGAGGGGAACAGAGACCCAGTACTTC. Its translation is CASSVGQRGTETQYF. J is TRBJ2-5 and V is TRBV9, with D perhaps assigned TRBD1 or TRBD2 (5 bases each). The V and J ends lost 0 bases and 4 bases respectively, with 13 bases between them. The CDR3 consists of 15 residues. The germline V gene has CDR1 SGDLS and CDR2 YYNGEE.